These T cell receptor beta chains were read from a single sample in a study of beta chain features in type 1 diabetes. Clones were sequenced by immunoSEQ multiplex PCR, and TCRdb holds only the in-frame ones, with some missing. The sample yields about 15,000 clones, around two thirds seen once. The sample consisted of Tregs from blood. Receptors were obtained from a man aged 30 to 45 with type 1 diabetes. CDR3s include the opening cysteine and the closing phenylalanine or tryptophan. The D gene is left open where the match is weak. Not every row has a clone size; where given, it reads once, few, many or a size class.

size	V	D	J	CDR3	DNA
NA	TRBV7-2	TRBD1	TRBJ1-2	CASSPLLGAGGHYGYTF	TGTGCCAGCAGCCCGCTATTAGGGGCAGGGGGCCACTATGGCTACACCTTC
NA	TRBV5-1	TRBD2	TRBJ2-1	CASSRTLAGVRNEQFF	TGCGCCAGCAGCCGGACCCTAGCGGGAGTCAGGAATGAGCAGTTCTTC
NA	TRBV7-2	TRBD1	TRBJ1-3	CASRPPGQGARNTIYF	TGTGCCAGCAGACCACCGGGACAGGGGGCTAGAAACACCATATATTTT
few	TRBV2	TRBD1	TRBJ1-2	CATQQGLQYGYTF	TGTGCCACCCAACAGGGGTTACAATATGGCTACACCTTC
NA	TRBV7-9	TRBD2	TRBJ2-5	CASSKSGSETQYF	TGTGCCAGCAGCAAGAGCGGGAGCGAGACCCAGTACTTC
NA	TRBV2	NA	TRBJ2-7	CASSELSGVSYEQYF	TGTGCCAGCAGTGAATTGAGCGGAGTATCCTACGAGCAGTACTTC
NA	TRBV6-1	TRBD1	TRBJ1-4	CASRQPGQGNEKLFF	TGTGCCAGCAGGCAACCGGGACAGGGGAATGAAAAACTGTTTTTT
few	TRBV5-4	TRBD1	TRBJ2-2	CASTKARGQGNTGELFF	TGTGCCAGCACCAAAGCCCGGGGACAGGGAAACACCGGGGAGCTGTTTTTT
NA	TRBV2	TRBD2	TRBJ2-1	CASSGTSGWVRNEQFF	TGTGCCAGCTCCGGGACTAGCGGGTGGGTCCGCAATGAGCAGTTCTTC
NA	TRBV6-5	NA	TRBJ1-2	CASSGGQFYGYTF	TGTGCCAGCAGTGGAGGACAGTTCTATGGCTACACCTTC
NA	TRBV30	NA	TRBJ1-2	CAWSGHAGVYGYTF	TGTGCCTGGAGCGGTCATGCAGGGGTCTATGGCTACACCTTC
once	TRBV19	TRBD1	TRBJ2-7	CASSSGTGGTYEQYF	TGTGCCAGTAGTTCCGGGACAGGGGGAACCTACGAGCAGTACTTC
NA	TRBV5-1	NA	TRBJ2-5	CASSLAGPSKTQYF	TGCGCCAGCAGCTTGGCCGGTCCGTCCAAGACCCAGTACTTC
NA	TRBV5-4	NA	TRBJ2-3	CASSLAGVDTQYF	TGTGCCAGCAGCTTGGCAGGGGTAGATACGCAGTATTTT
NA	TRBV7-2	NA	TRBJ2-7	CASSLIGIQQYF	TGTGCCAGCAGCTTAATCGGGATACAGCAGTACTTC
NA	TRBV19	NA	TRBJ2-2	CASSRQAQAGELFF	TGTGCCAGTAGTAGACAGGCTCAGGCCGGGGAGCTGTTTTTT
few	TRBV6-5	NA	TRBJ2-1	CASRGNEQFF	TGTGCCAGCCGGGGCAATGAGCAGTTCTTC
few	TRBV2	NA	TRBJ1-6	CASRADSPNSPLHF	TGTGCCAGCAGAGCCGACAGTCCCAATTCACCCCTCCACTTT
NA	TRBV29-1	TRBD2	TRBJ2-7	CSVDGLAGGLSYEQYF	TGCAGCGTTGATGGACTAGCGGGGGGCCTCTCCTACGAGCAGTACTTC
NA	TRBV6-5	NA	TRBJ2-3	CASSLPARPSDTQYF	TGTGCCAGCAGTCTGCCAGCGCGTCCCTCAGATACGCAGTATTTT
few	TRBV6-4	NA	TRBJ1-2	CASSDSAGEGLVRGYTF	TGTGCCAGCAGTGACTCGGCTGGGGAGGGTCTCGTACGGGGCTACACCTTC
few	TRBV10-3	NA	TRBJ2-3	CASGDTSDTQYF	TGTGCCTCCGGGGACACTTCAGATACGCAGTATTTT
NA	TRBV11-2	NA	TRBJ1-1	CASSLSGMNTEAFF	TGTGCCAGCAGCTTATCAGGGATGAACACTGAAGCTTTCTTT
NA	TRBV5-1	TRBD1	TRBJ2-2	CASKKGQGDTGELFF	TGCGCCAGCAAAAAGGGACAGGGGGACACCGGGGAGCTGTTTTTT
large	TRBV7-9	TRBD1	TRBJ1-6	CASSTQGQQSPLHF	TGTGCCAGCAGCACCCAGGGACAGCAATCACCCCTCCACTTT
NA	TRBV6-6	NA	TRBJ2-1	CASSPGGGPYNEQFF	TGTGCCAGCAGCCCGGGTGGTGGCCCCTACAATGAGCAGTTCTTC
few	TRBV9	TRBD1	TRBJ1-1	CASKGQFEAFF	TGTGCCAGCAAGGGACAGTTTGAAGCTTTCTTT
few	TRBV19	NA	TRBJ2-2	CASQGLVAGELFF	TGTGCCAGTCAGGGGTTAGTCGCCGGGGAGCTGTTTTTT
NA	TRBV7-2	TRBD1	TRBJ1-5	CASSAGSQGVGGNQPQHF	TGTGCCAGCAGCGCGGGGTCACAGGGGGTTGGTGGCAATCAGCCCCAGCATTTT
NA	TRBV7-8	TRBD1	TRBJ2-5	CASSLGGQGAAYF	TGTGCCAGCAGCCTGGGGGGACAGGGGGCGGCGTACTTC
NA	TRBV10-1	TRBD1	TRBJ2-5	CASSKGDSRQETQYF	TGCGCCAGCAGTAAAGGGGACAGTAGGCAAGAGACCCAGTACTTC